The sequence of this T cell receptor beta chain was determined in a study of T-cell memory formation after mild COVID-19. Germline CDR1 is SGHVS and CDR2 is FQNEAQ. V lost 5 bases to trimming and J lost 4 bases; unmatched junction nucleotides: 9. This CDR3 region has 16 residues. TCRdb re-called the 5' RACE reads with MiXCR, one entry per CDR3 protein. The sample contains under 650,000 distinct CDR3 sequences, about a sixth of which appear only once. This rearrangement joins TRBV7-8 to TRBJ2-2; 8 bases match TRBD1. This TCR was recovered from an adult woman who had mild COVID-19 (a few samples of this study predate the infection). Cell type and time point are not known. Sequenced material: PBMCs or a T cell subset sorted from them (not recorded which). The chain's CDR3 is CASSTDRGRGTGELFF. The CDR3 DNA follows: TGTGCCAGCAGCACAGACAGGGGACGCGGCACCGGGGAGCTGTTTTTT.